The 23 T cell receptor beta chains reported below all come from one sample, sequenced in a study of cytomegalovirus exposure and HLA in healthy donors. The PCR employed 60 Vbeta primers together with 13 Jbeta primers. Profiling relied on immunoSEQ multiplex PCR, and the TCRdb table lists in-frame clones only, not all of them. The sample carries under 200,000 clones, about 79% recorded once. Specimen: PBMCs. These receptors were obtained from a man between 50 and 59 years old in good health and CMV-seropositive.

The J gene is TRBJ1-6, the V gene TRBV7-2; D is unresolved. CDR1 SGHTA and CDR2 FQGNSA come from the germline V gene. Trimming removed 5 bases at V and 0 bases at J, with 11 bases between. This CDR3 contains 16 residues. The CDR3 sequence: CASSLVGSSYNSPLHF. The CDR3 DNA is TGTGCCAGCAGCCTGGTGGGGAGCTCCTATAATTCACCCCTCCACTTT.

V and J are TRBV10-2 and TRBJ1-6, with D tentatively TRBD1 (5 bases). Trimming removed 8 bases at V and 7 bases at J, with 12 bases between. This CDR3 has 13 residues. From germline, CDR1 is WSHSY and CDR2 SAAADI. CDR3 in amino acids: CASLGHLNSPLHF. In DNA, the CDR3 is TGCGCCAGCTTAGGACACCTCAATTCACCCCTCCACTTT.

This clone was seen just once. The rearrangement uses TRBV2 and TRBJ2-3; 16 bases line up with TRBD2. The V segment lost 6 bases and the J segment 5 bases; nucleotides outside the gene matches: 8. Germline values: CDR1 SNHLY, CDR2 FYNNEI. This CDR3 is 17 amino acids long. The CDR3 here is CASSEGTSGGAVDTQYF. DNA of the CDR3: TGTGCCAGCAGCGAGGGGACTAGCGGGGGGGCGGTAGATACGCAGTATTTT.

The V and J genes are TRBV5-1 and TRBJ1-3; maybe TRBD1 (5 bases). The germline V gene encodes CDR1 SGHRS and CDR2 YFSETQ. V was pared by 0 bases and J by 0 bases, with 7 bases between. This CDR3 has 15 residues. CDR3 sequence (DNA): TGCGCCAGCAGCTTGGGGGACTACTCTGGAAACACCATATATTTT. Amino acids: CASSLGDYSGNTIYF.

V and J are TRBV30 and TRBJ1-3, with a tentative D call TRBD1 (6 bases). From germline, CDR1 is GTSNPN and CDR2 SVGIG (reference sequence). V was pared by 4 bases and J by 0 bases, with 13 bases between. The CDR3 totals 15 residues. The CDR3 loop is CAWTIRGHSGNTIYF. Written as DNA, the CDR3 is TGTGCCTGGACCATCAGGGGACACTCTGGAAACACCATATATTTT.

J is TRBJ2-4 and V is TRBV15, with a possible D match to TRBD1 (6 bases). This CDR3 is built from 15 residues. Germline values: CDR1 LNHNV, CDR2 YYDKDF (reference sequence). V was shortened by 0 bases and J by 6 bases, with 12 bases between the two germline ends. The CDR3 sequence: CATSRDRGSGNIQYF. CDR3 DNA sequence: TGTGCCACCAGCAGAGACAGGGGAAGTGGAAACATTCAGTACTTC.

The V gene is TRBV6-6, the J gene TRBJ2-1; tentative D call: TRBD2 (6 bases). The CDR3 sequence is 15 residues long. CDR1 and CDR2 (germline): MNHNY, SVGAGI (reference sequence). Trimming cost V 7 bases and J 0 bases, with 13 bases left between them. The DNA of the CDR3 is TGTGCCAGCACCAACCGGGGGAGCTCCTACAATGAGCAGTTCTTC. It is translated as CASTNRGSSYNEQFF.

The J gene is TRBJ1-2, the V gene TRBV5-1; 9 bases line up with TRBD1. V gave up 4 bases and J gave up 6 bases; unmatched junction bases: 7. The CDR3 runs to 14 residues. CDR1 SGHRS and CDR2 YFSETQ come from the germline V gene. The CDR3 is CASSLRDRADGYTF. CDR3 nucleotide sequence: TGCGCCAGCAGCCTCCGGGACAGGGCTGATGGCTACACCTTC.

The chain links TRBV11-2 to TRBJ2-1; TRBD1 might be the D (5 bases). The length of the CDR3 is 13 residues. Germline-derived CDR1 and CDR2 are SGHAT and FQNNGV. The V end lost 0 bases, the J end lost 10 bases, and 10 bases lay between the germline ends. The chain's CDR3 is CASSLDGRQEQFF. The CDR3 coding sequence is TGTGCCAGCAGCTTAGATGGCCGACAGGAGCAGTTCTTC.

V is TRBV5-8 and J is TRBJ1-5; a weak D match, TRBD1 (5 bases). The CDR3 loop spans 18 amino acids. Looked up from germline, CDR1 is SGHTS and CDR2 is YDEGEE. V lost 0 bases and J lost 1, with 17 bases in between. CDR3 DNA sequence: TGTGCCAGCAGCTTGGTCAGGGAGGGTTTGAAGAGCAATCAGCCCCAGCATTTT. Amino acids: CASSLVREGLKSNQPQHF.

The rearrangement uses TRBV25-1 and TRBJ2-7; TRBD1 matches at 11 bases. Germline CDR1 is MGHDK and CDR2 is SYGVNS. V was clipped by 2 bases and J by 5 bases; unmatched bases: 2. The CDR3 sequence is 14 residues long. CDR3 bases: TGTGCCAGCAGTGAAAGGACAGGGGGCGACGAGCAGTACTTC. Amino acid sequence: CASSERTGGDEQYF.

This clone was recorded once. The DNA for the CDR3 is TGTGCCAGCAGCTTAGCGTCGTTCAGGGCGAACACCGGGGAGCTGTTTTTT. Its translation is CASSLASFRANTGELFF. V usage is TRBV7-2 and J usage is TRBJ2-2, with D tentatively TRBD1 (5 bases). This CDR3 has 17 residues. The germline gives CDR1 SGHTA, CDR2 FQGNSA. Trimming cost V 0 bases and J 0 bases, with 11 bases left between them. The full variable domain, completed using reference TRBV7-2 and TRBJ2-2, is GAGVSQSPSNKVTEKGKDVELRCDPISGHTALYWYRQSLGQGLEFLIYFQGNSAPDKSGLPSDRFSAERTGGSVSTLTIQRTQQEDSAVYLCASSLASFRANTGELFFGEGSRLTVL.

V is TRBV18 and J is TRBJ2-5, with a tentative D call TRBD2 (5 bases). The CDR3 runs to 14 residues. CDR1 KGHSH and CDR2 LQKENI come from the germline V gene. Trimming left V 3 bases short and J 5 bases short, with 13 bases between. For the CDR3, the DNA is TGTGCCAGCTCACCGGCCCTCGGGGAGGAGACCCAGTACTTC. Protein product: CASSPALGEETQYF. Drawing the rest from reference TRBV18 and TRBJ2-5, the complete variable domain is NAGVMQNPRHLVRRRGQEARLRCSPMKGHSHVYWYRQLPEEGLKFMVYLQKENIIDESGMPKERFSAEFPKEGPSILRIQQVVRGDSAAYFCASSPALGEETQYFGPGTRLLVL.

This clone was detected a few times. The chain employs TRBV5-5 and TRBJ1-5, with D possibly matching TRBD1 (5 bases). CDR1 and CDR2 from the germline V gene are SGHKS and YYEKEE (reference sequence). The ends were cut back, 0 bases at V and 6 bases at J, with 13 bases in the middle. This CDR3 has 15 residues. The CDR3 DNA is TGTGCCAGCAGCTTGGAGCAGGGTTACGGTCAGCCCCAGCATTTT. Protein: CASSLEQGYGQPQHF.

CDR3 in DNA: TGTGCCAGCAGCACCAGGACAGGGTGGGGGTCAGGCCTCCAGCCCCAGCATTTT. It encodes CASSTRTGWGSGLQPQHF. The chain joins TRBV27 to TRBJ1-5, with 8 bases that match TRBD1. This CDR3 is built from 18 residues. V lost 6 bases and J lost 7; bases outside the gene matches: 20. The V gene's germline CDR1 is MNHEY and CDR2 SMNVEV (reference sequence).

The chain joins TRBV27 to TRBJ1-6, with a possible D match to TRBD1 (6 bases). This CDR3 comprises 17 residues. The germline gives CDR1 MNHEY, CDR2 SMNVEV (reference sequence). Trimming pared 7 bases from V and 7 bases from J, leaving 23 bases between. The CDR3 DNA sequence: TGTGCCAGCACGAGGAGCCAGGGGTTTTTTGCGAATTCACCCCTCCACTTT. Translation: CASTRSQGFFANSPLHF.

The rearrangement uses TRBV15 and TRBJ2-1; 12 nucleotides line up with TRBD1. Germline assignment: CDR1 LNHNV and CDR2 YYDKDF (reference sequence). The ends lost 5 bases at V and 6 bases at J; junction bases unmatched: 2. CDR3 length: 14 amino acids. The CDR3 protein is CATSGDRGLNEQFF. The CDR3 DNA sequence: TGTGCCACCAGCGGGGACAGGGGGCTCAATGAGCAGTTCTTC.

There are a few counts of this clone. The genes are TRBV6-1 and TRBJ1-2; 7 bases fit TRBD1. The ends lost 3 bases at V and 2 bases at J; junction bases unmatched: 3. CDR1 is MNHNS and CDR2 is SASEGT in the germline V gene. This CDR3 has 14 amino acids. The CDR3 sequence: CASSEAGQNYGYTF. CDR3 in DNA: TGTGCCAGCAGTGAGGCGGGACAGAACTATGGCTACACCTTC.

This clone was counted only a few times. This chain joins TRBV29-1 and TRBJ2-7; TRBD1 matches at 7 bases. Germline lookup yields CDR1 SQVTM and CDR2 ANQGSEA. The CDR3 covers 15 residues. With V trimmed by 7 bases and J by 0 bases, 12 bases remained unmatched. CDR3 DNA: TGCAGCGCTACTATAGGGACAGTACTCTCCTACGAGCAGTACTTC. It is translated as CSATIGTVLSYEQYF.

The rearrangement uses TRBV7-6 and TRBJ2-3; 13 bases match TRBD2. With 1 base clipped from V and 2 bases from J, the junction kept 3 bases outside the gene matches. The CDR3 is 17 residues long. The V gene's germline CDR1 is SGHVS and CDR2 FNYEAQ. CDR3 in DNA: TGTGCCAGCAGCTTAGTGGGACTAGCGGGATACACAGATACGCAGTATTTT. It encodes CASSLVGLAGYTDTQYF.

The chain carries TRBV5-1 and TRBJ2-1; TRBD1 matches at 7 bases. Germline CDR1 and CDR2: SGHRS and YFSETQ. CDR3 size: 17 residues. With V trimmed by 3 bases and J by 8 bases, 17 bases remained unmatched. The CDR3 is CASSSNPPGQRVYEQFF. In DNA, the CDR3 is TGCGCCAGCAGCTCGAACCCACCGGGACAGAGAGTCTATGAGCAGTTCTTC.

The chain links TRBV7-2 to TRBJ1-5; tentative D call: TRBD1 (5 bases). V gave up 1 base and J gave up 6 bases, with 7 bases separating them. The CDR3 is 13 amino acids. Germline V gene sequence: CDR1 SGHTA, CDR2 FQGNSA. In DNA form, the CDR3 reads TGTGCCAGCAGCTTAGGGGGCGGTCAGCCCCAGCATTTT. This sequence encodes CASSLGGGQPQHF.

This chain links TRBV28 with TRBJ2-1; a weak D match, TRBD2 (6 bases). Trimming stripped 6 bases from V and 1 base from J, with 10 bases between. The CDR3 spans 14 residues. CDR1 and CDR2 from the germline V gene are MDHEN and SYDVKM. CDR3 region: CASRLGGSYNEQFF. DNA for the CDR3: TGTGCCAGCAGATTAGGAGGGTCCTACAATGAGCAGTTCTTC.